This T cell receptor (beta chain) was captured by sequencing in a study of blood T cell repertoires in COVID-19. Seattle cases were enrolled at active infection and followed longitudinally. In the original processing: Amplification from reference gene primers served as the basis for estimated nucleated cell counts. Sequencing was performed with immunoSEQ multiplex PCR; in TCRdb, only in-frame clones are kept and a portion is missing. For V, J and clone size, that table is used; D and trimming come from the DNA. Of about 350,000 clones detected, almost 90% appear once; the ten largest clones hold around 7.9%. There are 15 residues in the CDR3. Germline V gene data show CDR1 as SGHVS and CDR2 as FQNEAQ. Trimming cost V 1 base and J 4 bases, with 8 bases left between them.

The rearrangement joins TRBV7-8 to TRBJ1-6; a weak D match, TRBD1 (5 bases). Sequencing was done on a sample of peripheral blood. This clonotype originated in a woman in her 70s with COVID-19, enrolled during active disease. CDR3 loop: CASSLGDSYNSPLHF. CDR3 sequence (DNA): TGTGCCAGCAGCTTAGGGGACTCTTATAATTCACCCCTCCACTTT.